This T cell receptor beta chain was profiled in a study of T cell responses to AZD1222 COVID-19 vaccine. Study findings and constraints: Among vaccine-associated CD4 TCRs, coverage spanned spike, with dominance at 160-218 and 743-854. Nearly half of spike-specific TCRs reportedly target variant regions that are unmutated in the B.1.351 and B.1.1.7 variants. Seropositive at baseline were only a handful of AZD1222 recipients. The donor cohort was predominantly white British with a female majority, and clonal diversity may have been underestimated.

Trimming cost V 1 base and J 3 bases, with 8 bases left between them. Germline-derived CDR1 and CDR2 are SGHRS and YFSETQ. There are 14 residues in the CDR3. Remarks on this clone: Its target is unknown.

Using immunoSEQ multiplex PCR, the repertoire was profiled, and TCRdb retains in-frame clones only, with some absent. This sample has tens of thousands of clones, with 88% found just once. The chain has TRBV5-1 and TRBJ2-1; D unclear. The receptor was isolated from an adult who received the AZD1222 COVID-19 vaccine. Sequencing was performed on peripheral blood, taken 28 days after the second AZD1222 dose. The CDR3 sequence is CASSLMGIYNEQFF. CDR3 coding DNA: TGCGCCAGCAGCTTGATGGGTATCTACAATGAGCAGTTCTTC. Supplemented by reference TRBV5-1 and TRBJ2-1, the full variable domain reads KAGVTQTPRYLIKTRGQQVTLSCSPISGHRSVSWYQQTPGQGLQFLFEYFSETQRNKGNFPGRFSGRQFSNSRSEMNVSTLELGDSALYLCASSLMGIYNEQFFGPGTRLTVL.